This entry lists 15 T cell receptor beta chains sequenced from one sample in a study of T-cell reconstitution after alpha-beta-depleted transplantation in children. Preparation of the TCRbeta library was carried out with unique molecular identifiers. One entry per CDR3 protein results from TCRdb running MiXCR on the PCR reads. Among a few hundred thousand distinct CDR3 sequences listed, 25% to 30% were seen once. Sequenced here: PBMCs, sampled before TCRalphabeta/CD19-depleted stem cell transplant. The receptors originated from a boy less than two years old with Wiskott-Aldrich syndrome, due to receive a stem cell transplant.

This clonotype was recorded a few times. The chain uses TRBV7-2 and TRBJ2-7; D unresolved. The CDR3 contains 13 residues. From germline, CDR1 is SGHTA and CDR2 FQGNSA. Trimming left V 3 bases short and J 0 bases short, with 6 bases between. CDR3 sequence (DNA): TGTGCCAGCAGCTTTTTTAGCTCCTACGAGCAGTACTTC. This codes for CASSFFSSYEQYF. The variable domain in full, completed from reference TRBV7-2 and TRBJ2-7, reads GAGVSQSPSNKVTEKGKDVELRCDPISGHTALYWYRQSLGQGLEFLIYFQGNSAPDKSGLPSDRFSAERTGGSVSTLTIQRTQQEDSAVYLCASSFFSSYEQYFGPGTRLTVT.

V is TRBV20-1 and J is TRBJ2-1, with D maybe TRBD2 (6 bases). The CDR3 runs to 15 residues. With 1 base removed from V and 3 bases from J, the gap between germline ends came to 13 bases. CDR1 DFQATT and CDR2 SNEGSKA come from the germline V gene (reference sequence). The CDR3 loop reads CSARVGAGFYNEQFF. The CDR3 nucleotides are TGCAGTGCTAGAGTGGGAGCGGGCTTCTACAATGAGCAGTTCTTC.

V and J are TRBV12-3 or TRBV12-4 and TRBJ2-2; possibly TRBD2 for D (6 bases). V lost 6 bases and J 7 bases, leaving 15 bases between the germline ends. CDR3 size: 14 residues. The CDR3 sequence: CASSPLWGGGELFF. For the CDR3, the DNA is TGTGCCAGCAGCCCCTTATGGGGAGGCGGGGAGCTGTTTTTT.

This chain links TRBV4-1 with TRBJ2-1; 13 bases align to TRBD2. After removal of 1 base from V and 8 bases from J, the junction contained 5 bases not matched to a gene. CDR3 size: 16 residues. Germline V gene data show CDR1 as MGHRA and CDR2 as YSYEKL. The CDR3 loop reads CASSQVGLAGDHEQFF. The CDR3 nucleotides read TGCGCCAGCAGCCAAGTAGGACTAGCGGGAGACCATGAGCAGTTCTTC.

This clonotype was counted between two and nine times. The rearrangement links TRBV5-1 to TRBJ2-1, with 11 bases aligning to TRBD2. The germline gives CDR1 SGHRS, CDR2 YFSETQ. The CDR3 runs to 17 residues. V trimming: 0 bases; J trimming: 0 bases; junction bases outside the gene matches: 2. DNA of the CDR3: TGCGCCAGCAGCTTGGGAGGGACTAGCGGCTCCTACAATGAGCAGTTCTTC. Translating gives CASSLGGTSGSYNEQFF.

This clonotype was detected only a few times. CDR3 protein: CASSQREAEKLFF. The CDR3 bases are TGCGCCAGCAGCCAGAGAGAGGCTGAAAAACTGTTTTTT. The chain has TRBV5-1 and TRBJ1-4; D is undetermined. The CDR3 has 13 amino acids. Trimming cost V 4 bases and J 7 bases, with 11 bases left between them. CDR1 is SGHRS, CDR2 YFSETQ, per germline.

The chain joins TRBV4-2 to TRBJ1-5, with D perhaps matching TRBD1 (5 bases). The germline V gene has CDR1 LGHNA and CDR2 YNFKEQ. This CDR3 has 18 residues. V was trimmed by 1 base and J by 1 base, leaving 17 bases between them. The CDR3 nucleotides are TGTGCCAGCAGCCAAGGCCGGGACGAGGGGATCAGCAATCAGCCCCAGCATTTT. Residues: CASSQGRDEGISNQPQHF.

This clonotype appeared a few times. V gene TRBV5-1 combines with J gene TRBJ2-7, with D tentatively TRBD1 or TRBD2 (5 bases each). Germline loops: CDR1 SGHRS, CDR2 YFSETQ. Trimming removed 2 bases from V and 2 bases from J, with 11 bases in between. This CDR3 has 14 amino acids. As DNA, the CDR3 is TGCGCCAGCAGCTTATTGGGGGTCGCCTACGAGCAGTACTTC. Translating it yields CASSLLGVAYEQYF.

This chain links TRBV6-1 with TRBJ1-3, with D unresolved. The ends were cut back, 4 bases at V and 2 bases at J, with 9 bases in the middle. Germline CDR1 is MNHNS and CDR2 is SASEGT. The CDR3 has 14 amino acids. The CDR3 reads CASSVGPAGNTIYF. CDR3 nucleotide sequence: TGTGCCAGCAGTGTAGGTCCAGCTGGAAACACCATATATTTT.

This chain links TRBV7-9 with TRBJ2-3, with TRBD1 matching over 7 bases. CDR3 length: 16 residues. With 3 bases clipped from V and 1 base from J, the junction kept 7 bases outside the gene matches. Germline-derived CDR1 and CDR2 are SEHNR and FQNEAQ (reference sequence). CDR3 in DNA: TGTGCCAGCAGCTTGTTAAGGGGGCGAGGCACAGATACGCAGTATTTT. It codes for CASSLLRGRGTDTQYF.

The rearrangement joins TRBV24-1 to TRBJ2-2, with a tentative D call TRBD1 (5 bases). Germline V gene sequence: CDR1 KGHDR, CDR2 SFDVKD. The CDR3 has 15 residues. Trimming took 3 bases from V and 1 from J, leaving 8 bases between them. The CDR3 spells CATSDGHRNTGELFF. In nucleotides, the CDR3 is TGTGCCACCAGTGATGGACATCGGAACACCGGGGAGCTGTTTTTT.

This clonotype came up a few times. This chain joins TRBV5-1 and TRBJ2-1; perhaps TRBD1 as D (6 bases). This CDR3 contains 15 residues. V was cut by 5 bases and J by 0 bases, with 12 bases left in between. Germline lookup yields CDR1 SGHRS and CDR2 YFSETQ. The CDR3 loop reads CASRDSVSSYNEQFF. As DNA, the CDR3 is TGCGCCAGCAGGGACAGCGTAAGCTCCTACAATGAGCAGTTCTTC. Complete variable domain (other parts from reference TRBV5-1 and TRBJ2-1): KAGVTQTPRYLIKTRGQQVTLSCSPISGHRSVSWYQQTPGQGLQFLFEYFSETQRNKGNFPGRFSGRQFSNSRSEMNVSTLELGDSALYLCASRDSVSSYNEQFFGPGTRLTVL.

The chain combines TRBV7-8 with TRBJ2-5; D is uncertain. There are 16 residues in the CDR3. The germline CDR1 and CDR2 sequences are SGHVS and FQNEAQ. The ends were cut back, 4 bases at V and 8 bases at J, with 23 bases in the middle. In DNA form, the CDR3 reads TGTGCCAGCAGCTCCTTCTTAGAGGTCCCTTTTAGAACCCAGTACTTC. This codes for CASSSFLEVPFRTQYF.

This clonotype was observed a handful of times. J is TRBJ2-1 and V is TRBV3-1, with 7 bases aligning to TRBD2. Trimming at V came to 6 bases and at J to 10 bases, leaving 6 bases not matched to a gene. This CDR3 is 12 amino acids long. Germline V CDR1 and CDR2: LGHDT, YNNKEL (reference sequence). CDR3 coding DNA: TGTGCCAGCAGTCAAAGCGGGAAAGAGCAGTTCTTC. Its translation: CASSQSGKEQFF.

This clonotype appeared once. V gene TRBV5-5 combines with J gene TRBJ2-2; D call uncertain. The CDR3 covers 15 residues. Germline V CDR1 and CDR2: SGHKS, YYEKEE (reference sequence). V lost 0 bases to trimming and J lost 5 bases, with 11 bases between them. CDR3 loop: CASSLVGKGTGELFF. The CDR3 DNA reads TGTGCCAGCAGCTTGGTCGGAAAAGGTACCGGGGAGCTGTTTTTT.